This passage covers 32 T cell receptor beta chains from one sample sequenced in a study of blood T cell repertoires in COVID-19. TCRdb's table, derived via immunoSEQ multiplex PCR, lists solely in-frame clones and lacks some. The repertoire includes some 140,000 clones, 84% of them detected once, and around 2.4% sits in the top ten. The sequencing sample was made of PBMCs or T cells enriched from blood (not recorded which). The source is a man aged 35 to 55 with acute COVID-19.

The V call is TRBV18, the J call TRBJ2-1; D is undetermined. V was pared by 3 bases and J by 6 bases, with 3 bases between. CDR1 and CDR2 from the germline V gene are KGHSH and LQKENI. CDR3 length equals 11 residues. This chain's CDR3 is CASSPGNEQFF. The CDR3 nucleotides are TGTGCCAGCTCACCCGGCAATGAGCAGTTCTTC.

The DNA for the CDR3 is TGTGCCACCAGTGATCATTCGGGGGGGTCAGGGTCGGACACTGAAGCTTTCTTT. It codes for CATSDHSGGSGSDTEAFF. The V and J genes are TRBV24-1 and TRBJ1-1; a possible D gene is TRBD1 (5 bases). Germline assignment: CDR1 KGHDR and CDR2 SFDVKD. This CDR3 has 18 amino acids. Trimming shortened V by 3 bases and J by 3 bases, and 22 bases separated the two germline ends.

The chain combines TRBV28 with TRBJ2-7; 12 bases map to TRBD2. CDR3 length: 14 residues. The V gene end was trimmed by 3 bases and the J gene end by 6 bases; junction bases not matched to a gene: 3. Per the germline V gene, CDR1 is MDHEN and CDR2 is SYDVKM. The CDR3 is CASSFPSGRGEQYF. The CDR3 DNA is TGTGCCAGCAGTTTCCCTAGCGGGAGGGGCGAGCAGTACTTC.

This clone was seen just once. The V gene is TRBV11-2, the J gene TRBJ2-2, with no clear D. Looked up from germline, CDR1 is SGHAT and CDR2 is FQNNGV. The CDR3 loop spans 15 amino acids. V was trimmed by 8 bases and J by 2 bases, leaving 15 bases between them. This CDR3 is CASSPQTVNTGELFF. In DNA form, the CDR3 reads TGTGCCAGCTCCCCGCAGACTGTAAACACCGGGGAGCTGTTTTTT.

This clone was counted once. This chain uses TRBV11-3 with TRBJ2-5, with no clear D. Germline CDR1 reads SGHNT; CDR2 reads YENEEA. The CDR3 is made up of 12 amino acids. V was pared by 4 bases and J by 5 bases, with 8 bases between. CDR3 in DNA: TGTGCCAGCAGCTCCTTTGAGGAGACCCAGTACTTC. It is translated as CASSSFEETQYF.

The chain employs TRBV11-2 and TRBJ2-4; 9 bases agree with TRBD1. CDR3 length: 15 residues. The V and J ends lost 4 bases and 7 bases, in that order; junction bases with no gene match: 8. CDR1 is SGHAT, CDR2 FQNNGV, per germline. For the CDR3, the DNA is TGTGCCAGCAGCTCGCCCGGGACAGGGTGGAACATTCAGTACTTC. This sequence encodes CASSSPGTGWNIQYF.

This rearrangement joins TRBV27 to TRBJ2-7; TRBD1 matches at 10 bases. This CDR3 is 14 amino acids long. V shed 3 bases, J shed 4 bases, and the junction held 3 bases outside the gene matches. The germline V gene has CDR1 MNHEY and CDR2 SMNVEV (reference sequence). DNA for the CDR3: TGTGCCAGCAGTTTCGGACAGGGGGATTACGAGCAGTACTTC. This codes for CASSFGQGDYEQYF.

Comment on this clone: The same CDR3 arises from other DNA sequences in this sample as well. The chain recombines TRBV18 with TRBJ1-6; 9 bases are shared with TRBD1. The germline V gene encodes CDR1 KGHSH and CDR2 LQKENI. V lost 3 bases and J lost 7; bases outside the gene matches: 4. The CDR3 covers 15 residues. The CDR3 DNA sequence: TGTGCCAGCTCACCTGGACAGGGGCGAAATTCACCCCTCCACTTT. Its protein product is CASSPGQGRNSPLHF.

This sequence joins TRBV30 and TRBJ1-2; TRBD1 aligns across 8 bases. The CDR3 contains 13 residues. The germline CDR1 and CDR2 sequences are GTSNPN and SVGIG (reference sequence). The V segment lost 0 bases and the J segment 5 bases; nucleotides outside the gene matches: 2. The CDR3 protein is CAWSVQGGYGYTF. The CDR3 bases are TGTGCCTGGAGTGTACAGGGGGGGTATGGCTACACCTTC.

The rearrangement links TRBV19 to TRBJ1-5; D might be TRBD1 (5 bases). The V gene's germline CDR1 is LNHDA and CDR2 SQIVND (reference sequence). The CDR3 contains 13 residues. Trimming stripped 11 bases from V and 4 bases from J, with 15 bases between. CDR3 region: CASSAGLNQPQHF. For the CDR3, the DNA is TGTGCCTCCTCCGCAGGGCTAAATCAGCCCCAGCATTTT. Full variable domain (remainder filled in from reference TRBV19 and TRBJ1-5): DGGITQSPKYLFRKEGQNVTLSCEQNLNHDAMYWYRQDPGQGLRLIYYSQIVNDFQKGDIAEGYSVSREKKESFPLTVTSAQKNPTAFYLCASSAGLNQPQHFGDGTRLSIL.

The CDR3 spells CASSTGTVNEKLFF. CDR3 DNA sequence: TGTGCCAGCAGCACCGGGACAGTGAATGAAAAACTGTTTTTT. V is TRBV14 and J is TRBJ1-4, with 7 bases lining up with TRBD1. The CDR3 has 14 residues. The J segment lost 5 bases and the V segment lost 5 bases, leaving 5 bases of the junction unmatched. CDR1 is SGHDN, CDR2 FVKESK, per germline.

The chain has TRBV2 and TRBJ1-1; unclear D gene. This CDR3 has 13 residues. V lost 0 bases and J lost 5, with 7 bases in between. Germline assignment: CDR1 SNHLY and CDR2 FYNNEI. CDR3 loop: CASSEAPRTEAFF. CDR3 sequence (DNA): TGTGCCAGCAGTGAAGCACCCAGAACTGAAGCTTTCTTT.

The rearrangement links TRBV2 to TRBJ2-1; TRBD2 matches 8 bases. CDR1 is SNHLY and CDR2 is FYNNEI in the germline V gene. This CDR3 is built from 16 residues. Trimming at V came to 0 bases and at J to 8 bases, leaving 9 bases not matched to a gene. DNA of the CDR3: TGTGCCAGCAGTGAAGCGGTACGGGGGGGCCCGGATGAGCAGTTCTTC. Translating it yields CASSEAVRGGPDEQFF. The full variable domain, its missing parts supplied by reference TRBV2 and TRBJ2-1, is EPEVTQTPSHQVTQMGQEVILRCVPISNHLYFYWYRQILGQKVEFLVSFYNNEISEKSEIFDDQFSVERPDGSNFTLKIRSTKLEDSAMYFCASSEAVRGGPDEQFFGPGTRLTVL.

The chain carries TRBV3-1 (or the pseudogene TRBV3-2) and TRBJ1-4; perhaps TRBD1 as D (6 bases). Germline assignment: CDR1 LGHDT and CDR2 YNNKEL (reference sequence). V lost 4 bases to trimming and J lost 8 bases, with 14 bases between them. This CDR3 contains 14 residues. The CDR3 DNA sequence: TGTGCCAGCAGCCCTGCCCAGGGGTGGGAAAAACTGTTTTTT. Translating gives CASSPAQGWEKLFF.

The chain couples TRBV28 to TRBJ1-1; D possibly corresponds to TRBD1 (5 bases). V shed 5 bases and J shed 10 bases, with 14 bases lying between them. From germline, CDR1 is MDHEN and CDR2 SYDVKM. The CDR3 sequence is 12 residues long. CDR3 amino acids: CASSTLPGGAFF. CDR3 coding DNA: TGTGCCAGCAGTACGTTACCCGGGGGAGCTTTCTTT.

This chain connects TRBV27 to TRBJ1-2, with TRBD1 as a possible D gene (6 bases). Germline V lookup: CDR1 MNHEY, CDR2 SMNVEV (reference sequence). CDR3 length equals 13 residues. The germline V and J ends were trimmed by 7 bases and 4 bases, with 13 bases remaining between them. The CDR3 sequence is CASMNRVGYGYTF. The DNA of the CDR3 is TGTGCCAGCATGAACAGGGTTGGCTATGGCTACACCTTC.

The genes are TRBV5-1 and TRBJ1-6; the match to TRBD1 covers 9 bases. Germline CDR1 reads SGHRS; CDR2 reads YFSETQ. The CDR3 contains 15 residues. The V segment lost 2 bases and the J segment 5 bases; nucleotides outside the gene matches: 2. DNA of the CDR3: TGCGCCAGCAGCTTCCGGACAGGGGATAATTCACCCCTCCACTTT. This sequence encodes CASSFRTGDNSPLHF.

The V and J genes are TRBV10-1 and TRBJ2-7; the D gene is possibly TRBD2 (7 bases). CDR1 is WNHNN, CDR2 SYGVQD, per germline (reference sequence). The CDR3 sequence is 14 residues long. Trimming removed 8 bases from V and 6 bases from J, with 20 bases in between. The CDR3 loop reads CASQGGGPIFEQYF. CDR3 DNA sequence: TGCGCCAGCCAAGGGGGAGGGCCGATATTCGAGCAGTACTTC.

V is TRBV28 and J is TRBJ1-5; D perhaps matches TRBD1 (5 bases). CDR1 MDHEN and CDR2 SYDVKM come from the germline V gene. This CDR3 contains 14 residues. The V gene lost 3 bases and the J gene lost 3 bases, with 9 bases spanning the gap. This CDR3 is CASSLGRDNQPQHF. Written as DNA, the CDR3 is TGTGCCAGCAGTTTGGGGCGGGACAATCAGCCCCAGCATTTT.

V usage is TRBV28 and J usage is TRBJ1-4; 8 bases are a match to TRBD1. The germline CDR1 and CDR2 sequences are MDHEN and SYDVKM. The CDR3 has 13 amino acids. V dropped 11 bases and J dropped 10; count of bases not matched to a gene: 12. CDR3 DNA sequence: TGTGCCCACAGGGGGGCCGTGGCAGCAAAACTGTTTTTT. As protein: CAHRGAVAAKLFF.

This clone appeared a few times. The CDR3 region has the DNA TGCGCCAGCAGCTCAGGAGGGAACTATGGCTACACCTTC. As protein: CASSSGGNYGYTF. The chain carries TRBV5-1 and TRBJ1-2, with D uncertain. The germline gives CDR1 SGHRS, CDR2 YFSETQ. The ends were cut back, 3 bases at V and 2 bases at J, with 8 bases in the middle. This CDR3 is built from 13 residues.

The chain recombines TRBV5-6 with TRBJ2-5; 8 bases fit TRBD1. This CDR3 spans 15 amino acids. Per germline, CDR1 SGHDT and CDR2 YYEEEE. V gave up 0 bases and J gave up 1 base; unmatched junction bases: 2. CDR3 sequence: CASSLGQGSQETQYF. The CDR3 coding sequence is TGTGCCAGCAGCTTGGGACAGGGGTCCCAAGAGACCCAGTACTTC.

The chain has TRBV28 and TRBJ2-7; possibly TRBD1 for D (5 bases). Germline V gene data show CDR1 as MDHEN and CDR2 as SYDVKM. V lost 8 bases to trimming and J lost 0 bases, with 17 bases between them. This CDR3 has 15 amino acids. The CDR3: CASGSGQITSYEQYF. The CDR3 nucleotides read TGTGCCAGCGGGTCAGGGCAGATCACCTCCTACGAGCAGTACTTC.

The chain joins TRBV11-2 to TRBJ1-4; the match to TRBD1 covers 7 bases. J was trimmed by 1 base and V by 3 bases; bases with no gene match: 2. Germline CDR1 and CDR2: SGHAT and FQNNGV. The CDR3 has 15 residues. The CDR3 sequence: CASSFRQGTNEKLFF. In DNA form, the CDR3 reads TGTGCCAGCAGCTTTAGACAGGGAACTAATGAAAAACTGTTTTTT.

CDR3 protein: CASRELITEAFF. DNA of the CDR3: TGTGCCAGCAGAGAGTTGATCACTGAAGCTTTCTTT. The chain employs TRBV6-5 and TRBJ1-1; D gene uncertain. Germline CDR1 and CDR2: MNHEY and SVGAGI. The CDR3 is made up of 12 amino acids. The germline V and J ends were trimmed by 6 bases and 4 bases, with 9 bases remaining between them.

The chain carries TRBV28 and TRBJ1-6; TRBD1 matches 8 bases. CDR1 and CDR2 (germline): MDHEN, SYDVKM. J gave up 4 bases and V 7 bases, and 6 bases lay outside the gene matches. This CDR3 comprises 15 residues. The CDR3 here is CASNGGQAYNSPLHF. CDR3 nucleotides: TGTGCCAGCAATGGGGGACAGGCTTATAATTCACCCCTCCACTTT.

J is TRBJ2-1 and V is TRBV7-3, with 9 bases aligning to TRBD2. The J segment lost 6 bases and the V segment lost 4 bases, leaving 7 bases of the junction unmatched. Looked up from germline, CDR1 is SGHTA and CDR2 is FQGTGA. The CDR3 is made up of 15 amino acids. CDR3 sequence: CASSWVAGALNEQFF. The DNA for the CDR3 is TGTGCCAGCAGCTGGGTAGCGGGAGCTCTCAATGAGCAGTTCTTC.

The V and J genes are TRBV7-2 and TRBJ1-2, with TRBD1 as a possible D gene (5 bases). Germline loops: CDR1 SGHTA, CDR2 FQGNSA. Trimming shortened V by 0 bases and J by 3 bases, and 14 bases separated the two germline ends. The CDR3 loop spans 16 amino acids. CDR3 amino acids: CASSLAYGGTHYGYTF. The DNA of the CDR3 is TGTGCCAGCAGCTTAGCCTATGGAGGGACTCACTATGGCTACACCTTC.

About this clone: The junction shows a germline mismatch at one end, possibly a read error. The chain couples TRBV27 to TRBJ1-2, with D perhaps matching TRBD1 (6 bases). This CDR3 has 15 residues. Germline CDR1 MNHEY, CDR2 SMNVEV (reference sequence). CDR3 sequence: CASSPQGRGPYDYTF. CDR3 sequence (DNA): TGTGCCAGCAGCCCCCAGGGGAGGGGCCCCTATGACTACACCTTC.

The chain combines TRBV11-2 with TRBJ2-2, with D unresolved. V lost 3 bases to trimming and J lost 4 bases, with 3 bases between them. There are 12 residues in the CDR3. Per the germline V gene, CDR1 is SGHAT and CDR2 is FQNNGV. The CDR3 DNA sequence: TGTGCCAGCAGCTTTAGCACCGGGGAGCTGTTTTTT. Translation gives CASSFSTGELFF.

As concerns this clone: One end of the junction does not line up with germline, which may come from a read error. CDR3 bases: TGTGCTAGCAGTGCGAGGGGGTACAATGAGCAGTTCTTC. Its translation: CASSARGYNEQFF. The chain links TRBV7-7 to TRBJ2-1, with D possibly TRBD1 on 6 matching bases. Germline loops: CDR1 SSHAT, CDR2 FNYEAQ (reference sequence). The CDR3 runs 13 residues.

V gene TRBV28 combines with J gene TRBJ2-4; possible D gene TRBD1, 6 bases. The ends were cut back, 7 bases at V and 5 bases at J, with 18 bases in the middle. This CDR3 comprises 15 residues. CDR1 MDHEN and CDR2 SYDVKM come from the germline V gene. The chain's CDR3 is CASKIWGTGQNIQYF. In DNA form, the CDR3 reads TGTGCCAGCAAAATATGGGGAACAGGGCAAAACATTCAGTACTTC.